This T cell receptor beta chain was documented in a study of tumor and adjacent non-tumor tissue in lung cancer. At the level of the study: Patients were aged roughly 31 to 76, 9 to 10 men and roughly 5 women, stage I to III.

A modified ARM-PCR protocol with three rounds of nested PCR amplified TCRbeta. TCRdb independently ran MiXCR on the multiplex PCR reads; one entry per CDR3 protein. The data hold more than 60,000 distinct CDR3 sequences, with under 85% observed a single time. This sample's RNA came from whole unsorted tissue. Turning to this clonotype: Its antigen remains unidentified.

This CDR3 is 13 amino acids long. Germline assignment: CDR1 DFQATT and CDR2 SNEGSKA (reference sequence). V lost 2 bases and J 7 bases, leaving 14 bases between the germline ends. Points from the study as a whole: Patients with more diverse tumor TCRs had worse survival. Tumor tissue had significantly higher TCR diversity than normal lung. Normal lung showed higher cumulative top 100 clone frequency than tumor.

The chain links TRBV20-1 to TRBJ1-2; D may be TRBD1 (5 bases). The TCR was taken from a woman in her forties or fifties with non-small cell lung cancer. Sequenced sample: lung tumor tissue. CDR3 nucleotide sequence: TGCAGTGCTAGAAAGATGGGGGACTTTGGCTACACCTTC. This codes for CSARKMGDFGYTF.